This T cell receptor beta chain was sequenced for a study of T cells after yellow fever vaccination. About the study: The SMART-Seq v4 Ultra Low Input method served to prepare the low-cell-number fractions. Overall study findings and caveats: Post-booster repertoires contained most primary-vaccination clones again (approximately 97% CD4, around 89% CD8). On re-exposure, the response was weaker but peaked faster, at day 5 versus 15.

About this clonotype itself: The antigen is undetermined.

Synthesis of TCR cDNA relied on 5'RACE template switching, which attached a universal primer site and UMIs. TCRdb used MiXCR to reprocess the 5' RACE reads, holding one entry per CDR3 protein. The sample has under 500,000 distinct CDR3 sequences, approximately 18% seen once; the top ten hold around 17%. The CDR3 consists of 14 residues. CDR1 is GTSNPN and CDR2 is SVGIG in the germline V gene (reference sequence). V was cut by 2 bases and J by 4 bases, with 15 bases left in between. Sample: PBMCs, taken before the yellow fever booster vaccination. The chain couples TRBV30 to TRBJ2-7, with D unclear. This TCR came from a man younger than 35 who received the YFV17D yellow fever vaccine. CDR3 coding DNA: TGTGCCTGGAGTACACGAGGAATTCGGTACGAGCAGTACTTC. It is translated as CAWSTRGIRYEQYF.